These 23 T cell receptor beta chains were sequenced from one sample in a study of CD8 T cells in Susac syndrome. Reverse transcription of about 0.45 to 1 ug RNA was carried out with random hexamers. TCRdb itself ran the immunoSEQ multiplex PCR reads through MiXCR, one entry per CDR3 protein. The table lists around 270,000 distinct CDR3 sequences, approximately 85% of them singletons. Source material: CD8+ T cells from PBMCs. Receptor source: a human donor with multiple sclerosis.

The genes are TRBV5-6 and TRBJ1-2; D gene ambiguous. This CDR3 spans 14 amino acids. From germline, CDR1 is SGHDT and CDR2 YYEEEE. V was pared by 0 bases and J by 0 bases, with 6 bases between. In nucleotides, the CDR3 is TGTGCCAGCAGCTTGGACATCTCTAACTATGGCTACACCTTC. It translates to CASSLDISNYGYTF. Full variable domain (missing parts from reference TRBV5-6 and TRBJ1-2): DAGVTQSPTHLIKTRGQQVTLRCSPKSGHDTVSWYQQALGQGPQFIFQYYEEEERQRGNFPDRFSGHQFPNYSSELNVNALLLGDSALYLCASSLDISNYGYTFGSGTRLTVV.

This clonotype appeared a single time. V and J are TRBV5-8 and TRBJ1-1; a weak D match, TRBD1 (6 bases). V lost 3 bases and J lost 5, with 20 bases in between. CDR3 size: 16 residues. Germline lookup yields CDR1 SGHTS and CDR2 YDEGEE. The chain's CDR3 is CASSSTNRALGTEAFF. The DNA for the CDR3 is TGTGCCAGCAGCTCAACAAACAGGGCCCTGGGGACTGAAGCTTTCTTT.

This clonotype was recorded a few times. The gene calls are TRBV4-2 and TRBJ1-1, with TRBD1 as a possible D gene (5 bases). CDR3 length equals 19 residues. V was shortened by 0 bases and J by 1 base, with 21 bases between the two germline ends. In germline, CDR1 is LGHNA, CDR2 YNFKEQ. CDR3 residues: CASSQDVGQVGFQNTEAFF. The CDR3 nucleotides are TGTGCCAGCAGCCAAGATGTGGGGCAGGTAGGTTTCCAGAACACTGAAGCTTTCTTT.

The chain links TRBV6-2 or TRBV6-3 to TRBJ2-7, with TRBD1 matching over 9 bases. V shed 2 bases, J shed 2 bases, and the junction held 10 bases outside the gene matches. The CDR3 has 17 amino acids. The germline V gene has CDR1 MNHEY and CDR2 SVGEGT. The CDR3 nucleotides are TGTGCCAGCAGTTACGATACGCGACAGGGGGGGACCTACGAGCAGTACTTC. Protein sequence: CASSYDTRQGGTYEQYF.

The rearrangement uses TRBV6-5 and TRBJ1-5; perhaps TRBD1 as D (6 bases). From germline, CDR1 is MNHEY and CDR2 SVGAGI. The CDR3 extends over 15 amino acids. V was cut by 5 bases and J by 2 bases, with 13 bases left in between. Written as DNA, the CDR3 is TGTGCCAGCAGTACACAGGGATCCGGCAATCAGCCCCAGCATTTT. Amino acid sequence: CASSTQGSGNQPQHF.

The rearrangement joins TRBV28 to TRBJ2-1; no clear D. Looked up from germline, CDR1 is MDHEN and CDR2 is SYDVKM. CDR3 size: 10 residues. The V end was cut by 6 bases, the J end by 5 bases, with 2 bases between. DNA of the CDR3: TGTGCCAGCAGGGACAATGAGCAGTTCTTC. Translating it yields CASRDNEQFF.

V gene TRBV7-8 combines with J gene TRBJ2-3, with 14 bases that match TRBD2. J gave up 4 bases and V 4 bases, and 4 bases lay outside the gene matches. Germline CDR1 reads SGHVS; CDR2 reads FQNEAQ. CDR3 length: 16 amino acids. CDR3 sequence: CASSSPTSGRADTQYF. Written as DNA, the CDR3 is TGTGCCAGCAGCTCTCCGACTAGCGGGAGGGCAGATACGCAGTATTTT.

The chain is built from TRBV30 and TRBJ1-1; 7 bases are shared with TRBD1. V was clipped by 2 bases and J by 5 bases; unmatched bases: 2. CDR3 length equals 12 residues. Germline CDR1 and CDR2: GTSNPN and SVGIG (reference sequence). CDR3 in DNA: TGTGCCTGGAGTCAGGGGGGGACTGAAGCTTTCTTT. Its translation: CAWSQGGTEAFF.

V and J are TRBV5-8 and TRBJ2-3; D is perhaps TRBD2 (5 bases). Trimming shortened V by 4 bases and J by 2 bases, and 11 bases separated the two germline ends. The CDR3 spans 14 residues. Germline V gene lookup returns CDR1 SGHTS and CDR2 YDEGEE. The CDR3 bases are TGTGCCAGCAGCGAGGGCTACCTCACAGATACGCAGTATTTT. Its protein product is CASSEGYLTDTQYF. Variable domain in full (rest from reference TRBV5-8 and TRBJ2-3): EAGVTQSPTHLIKTRGQQATLRCSPISGHTSVYWYQQALGLGLQFLLWYDEGEERNRGNFPPRFSGRQFPNYSSELNVNALELEDSALYLCASSEGYLTDTQYFGPGTRLTVL.

V is TRBV19 and J is TRBJ2-5; D remains unclear. Trimming removed 6 bases at V and 3 bases at J, with 11 bases between. The CDR3 covers 13 residues. Looked up from germline, CDR1 is LNHDA and CDR2 is SQIVND (reference sequence). The CDR3 DNA follows: TGTGCCAGTAGCCTGGACGGAGAAGAGACCCAGTACTTC. Its translation: CASSLDGEETQYF.

This chain connects TRBV4-1 to TRBJ1-2; D not resolved. The CDR3 is 16 residues long. V was trimmed by 5 bases and J by 3 bases, leaving 19 bases between them. Germline V gives CDR1 MGHRA, CDR2 YSYEKL. The CDR3 loop is CASSSRAPKLDYGYTF. CDR3 coding DNA: TGCGCCAGCAGCTCCCGGGCCCCAAAGTTGGACTATGGCTACACCTTC.

V usage is TRBV7-8 and J usage is TRBJ2-2; TRBD1 aligns across 7 bases. Germline trimming cut 5 bases from V and 3 bases from J; bases unmatched to any gene: 6. The germline gives CDR1 SGHVS, CDR2 FQNEAQ. This CDR3 is 15 amino acids long. CDR3 sequence reads: CASSQRTGHTGELFF. CDR3 sequence (DNA): TGTGCCAGCAGCCAGAGGACAGGACACACCGGGGAGCTGTTTTTT.

The rearrangement joins TRBV25-1 to TRBJ1-4; 7 bases match TRBD1. The CDR3 spans 14 residues. V lost 4 bases and J lost 8; bases outside the gene matches: 7. From germline, CDR1 is MGHDK and CDR2 SYGVNS. This chain's CDR3 is CASSGGGSGEKLFF. CDR3 DNA sequence: TGTGCCAGCAGTGGAGGGGGCTCAGGGGAAAAACTGTTTTTT. The full variable domain, rest sourced from reference TRBV25-1 and TRBJ1-4, is EADIYQTPRYLVIGTGKKITLECSQTMGHDKMYWYQQDPGMELHLIHYSYGVNSTEKGDLSSESTVSRIRTEHFPLTLESARPSHTSQYLCASSGGGSGEKLFFGSGTQLSVL.

The gene calls are TRBV20-1 and TRBJ2-1, with 8 bases aligning to TRBD2. V shed 3 bases and J 3 bases; nucleotides not matched to a gene: 10. The germline gives CDR1 DFQATT, CDR2 SNEGSKA (reference sequence). The CDR3 extends over 16 amino acids. CDR3 in amino acids: CSARHTGGTYYNEQFF. CDR3 in DNA: TGCAGTGCTAGGCACACGGGGGGGACTTACTACAATGAGCAGTTCTTC.

The chain combines TRBV2 with TRBJ1-3; D remains ambiguous. Germline CDR1 and CDR2: SNHLY and FYNNEI. The germline V and J ends were trimmed by 5 bases and 2 bases, with 16 bases remaining between them. The CDR3 loop spans 16 amino acids. CDR3 in amino acids: CASSRNPDKTGNTIYF. CDR3 coding DNA: TGTGCCAGCAGTCGGAATCCCGATAAGACTGGAAACACCATATATTTT.

V and J are TRBV28 and TRBJ2-5; unclear D gene. Germline values: CDR1 MDHEN, CDR2 SYDVKM. Trimming cost V 2 bases and J 1 base, with 17 bases left between them. This CDR3 comprises 17 residues. DNA for the CDR3: TGTGCCAGCAGTTTACTAGGCCCACGGAAGATCCAAGAGACCCAGTACTTC. Translating gives CASSLLGPRKIQETQYF.

The V call is TRBV19, the J call TRBJ1-2, with D unresolved. CDR3 length equals 13 residues. The V gene's germline CDR1 is LNHDA and CDR2 SQIVND (reference sequence). V was clipped by 7 bases and J by 6 bases, with 15 bases between them. The DNA for the CDR3 is TGTGCCAGTACTACGACAAGTTTAAATGGCTACACCTTC. It codes for CASTTTSLNGYTF.

The chain is built from TRBV7-9 and TRBJ2-1, with TRBD2 identical over 7 bases. Germline CDR1 SEHNR, CDR2 FQNEAQ (reference sequence). The V and J ends lost 3 bases and 6 bases, in that order; junction bases with no gene match: 8. The CDR3 covers 15 residues. The CDR3 loop reads CASSFPREGVNEQFF. The DNA of the CDR3 is TGTGCCAGCAGCTTCCCCAGGGAGGGTGTCAATGAGCAGTTCTTC.

The V and J genes are TRBV10-3 and TRBJ1-1, with 9 bases identical to TRBD1. V was clipped by 0 bases and J by 7 bases; unmatched bases: 6. The CDR3 loop spans 15 amino acids. Germline-derived CDR1 and CDR2 are ENHRY and SYGVKD. In nucleotides, the CDR3 is TGTGCCATCAGTGAGTCGAAGGGACAGGGAGGTGAAGCTTTCTTT. Encoded protein: CAISESKGQGGEAFF.

The rearrangement uses TRBV19 and TRBJ1-1; 8 nucleotides line up with TRBD1. V was clipped by 5 bases and J by 5 bases; unmatched bases: 10. This CDR3 is 15 amino acids long. Germline CDR1 reads LNHDA; CDR2 reads SQIVND (reference sequence). This chain's CDR3 is CASSVGTGLETEAFF. The CDR3 DNA sequence: TGTGCCAGTAGTGTCGGGACAGGCCTAGAGACTGAAGCTTTCTTT. The variable domain in full, with the rest retrieved from reference TRBV19 and TRBJ1-1, is DGGITQSPKYLFRKEGQNVTLSCEQNLNHDAMYWYRQDPGQGLRLIYYSQIVNDFQKGDIAEGYSVSREKKESFPLTVTSAQKNPTAFYLCASSVGTGLETEAFFGQGTRLTVV.

This chain joins TRBV7-9 and TRBJ1-4, with TRBD1 as a possible D gene (5 bases). V lost 1 base and J lost 4, with 10 bases in between. Germline V CDR1 and CDR2: SEHNR, FQNEAQ (reference sequence). The CDR3 has 15 amino acids. The CDR3, as DNA: TGTGCCAGCAGCTTAGTGGGGGGAGATAATGAAAAACTGTTTTTT. Amino acids: CASSLVGGDNEKLFF. Full variable domain (outside the CDR3, taken from reference TRBV7-9 and TRBJ1-4): DTGVSQNPRHKITKRGQNVTFRCDPISEHNRLYWYRQTLGQGPEFLTYFQNEAQLEKSRLLSDRFSAERPKGSFSTLEIQRTEQGDSAMYLCASSLVGGDNEKLFFGSGTQLSVL.

This chain connects TRBV4-3 to TRBJ2-3, with 8 bases aligning to TRBD1. V gave up 4 bases and J gave up 0 bases; unmatched junction bases: 9. The germline gives CDR1 LGHNA, CDR2 YSLEER. The CDR3 contains 17 residues. The CDR3 nucleotides read TGCGCCAGCAGCCTGACCTGGACAGGGTCTAGCACAGATACGCAGTATTTT. Translated: CASSLTWTGSSTDTQYF.

V gene TRBV5-4 combines with J gene TRBJ1-2; the match to TRBD1 covers 10 bases. This CDR3 comprises 16 residues. The germline CDR1 and CDR2 sequences are SGHNT and YYREEE (reference sequence). The V and J ends lost 1 base and 10 bases, in that order; junction bases with no gene match: 13. CDR3 nucleotides: TGTGCCAGCAGCTTGTGGGGACAGGGGAACTACCGCGACTACACCTTC. As protein: CASSLWGQGNYRDYTF.